The text below deals with one TCR beta chain. The antigen this receptor binds is unknown. Base qualities are not recorded, but no much larger clone differs from it by a single base. The immunoSEQ Assay, a bias-controlled multiplex PCR, was used to amplify TCRbeta CDR3 regions from genomic DNA. As for how the authors treated the data: The number of nucleated cells in each sample was estimated by amplification of reference gene primers within the assay. To quantify the absolute abundance of each unique TCRbeta CDR3 rearrangement, sequence reads were collapsed and filtered. Productive Simpson clonality was computed per sample as the square root of Simpson's diversity index over productive rearrangements. TCRdb mirrors the immuneACCESS table, restricted to in-frame sequences. Some clones are absent from its copies; in checked studies, under half trace to an unresolved V gene, and the reason for the others is unknown. For V, J and clone size, that table is used; D and trimming come from the DNA. The sample table lists 220,000 or so clones, 84% of them with a count of one. Of the sample, 6.8% falls within the top ten clones.

Participants in the prospective study were enrolled through a virtual design, were aged roughly 18 to 100 years, and lived in roughly 24 United States geographic areas. Cohort assignment in the prospective study relied on participant-reported clinical history from a screening survey and a study questionnaire. ImmuneRACE Cohort 3 recovered participants were defined by two consecutive negative NP/OP PCR tests, healthcare professional clearance, or symptom resolution. In the prospective study, mobile phlebotomists collected whole blood, serum and a nasopharyngeal or oropharyngeal swab from each participant. Additional blood draws and questionnaires over an approximately 2-month period could optionally be provided by prospective study participants. Blood samples from the prospective study were shipped frozen or at room temperature prior to DNA extraction. The CDR3 has 16 amino acids, counting the end cysteine and phenylalanine. The sequence is cut down to CDR3 DNA, 48 bases in frame from base 1. From a lookup of the germline V gene (reference sequence), CDR1 and CDR2 are MNHEY and SMNVEV. Trimming at the junction amounts to 4 bases on V and 7 bases on J, and the germline ends lie 22 bases apart.

This sample stems from a study of blood T cell repertoires in COVID-19 (dated by TCRdb to 2018 to 2020). Turning to the overall study: The collaborator samples originated in the United States, Italy and Spain and spanned the acute and convalescent phases of COVID-19. HLA class I and class II types, where available, came from metadata supplied by the sample provider rather than from assay-based typing. The samples were drawn from the first 160 participants of the ongoing ImmuneRACE study and from over 950 subjects provided by 6 global collaborators. A freely available public database, intended as a resource for researchers studying the immune response to SARS-CoV-2, is where the repertoires were released. The material from the prospective study consisted of cDNA or gDNA derived from T cells, B-cell-depleted T cells, or PBMCs. The dataset comprised deeply sampled blood TCRbeta repertoires from subjects exposed to, actively infected with, or recovered from COVID-19. Nearly every sample came with metadata listing a de-identified subject ID, COVID-19 status, age in years and sex.

Broader findings and caveats from the paper: How much clinical and demographic metadata was included differed by source and by participant, and the metadata was provided uncurated.

The material sequenced was PBMCs or T cells enriched from blood (not recorded which). This sequence originates from a woman aged 40 to 50 who had recovered from COVID-19. Rearrangement joined TRBV27 to TRBJ1-2, and perhaps TRBD1 as D gene, on 5 matching bases. The nucleotide sequence is TGTGCCAGCAGTTCAGGCCCGTGGAGGGGAATTGGTGGCTACACCTTC. Translated, it gives CASSSGPWRGIGGYTF.